These T cell receptor beta chains were read from a single sample in a study of blood T cells in healthy people across ages. TCRdb recomputed calls from the 5' RACE reads with MiXCR, one row per CDR3 protein. The sample has fewer than 750,000 distinct CDR3 sequences; 40% to 65% are singletons. The source material was blood. These receptors all come from a woman of 80 years or more in good health. The CDR3 runs from the conserved cysteine through the conserved F or W. D genes are given only for firm matches. Clone size is given for some rows only: seen once, a few or many times, or a class if the clone is expanded.

V gene	D gene	clone size	CDR3 length	J gene	CDR3 protein	CDR3 DNA
TRBV15	-	-	15	TRBJ2-5	CATSRDPGTQETQYF	TGTGCCACCAGCAGAGATCCGGGGACTCAAGAGACCCAGTACTTC
TRBV7-9	-	-	15	TRBJ1-5	CASSPGPTGHQPQHF	TGTGCCAGCAGCCCGGGACCTACGGGCCATCAGCCCCAGCATTTT
TRBV20-1	-	few	16	TRBJ1-4	CSARPLGINEGVKLFF	TGCAGTGCTAGACCCCTCGGAATAAACGAGGGGGTAAAACTGTTTTTT
TRBV2	-	many	16	TRBJ2-4	CASSEGPGRQGNIQYF	TGTGCCAGCAGTGAAGGTCCAGGTCGGCAGGGGAACATTCAGTACTTC
TRBV7-9	TRBD1	many	13	TRBJ2-7	CASRGQSSYEQYF	TGTGCCAGCAGGGGACAGTCCTCCTACGAGCAGTACTTC
TRBV28	-	-	13	TRBJ2-7	CASAKGIPYEQYF	TGTGCCAGCGCCAAGGGGATTCCCTACGAGCAGTACTTC
TRBV6-1	TRBD1	-	15	TRBJ2-1	CASSDGTGLYNEQFF	TGTGCCAGCAGTGACGGGACAGGCCTCTACAATGAGCAGTTCTTC
TRBV2	TRBD1	few	15	TRBJ2-2	CASSESNRGTGELFF	TGTGCCAGCAGTGAATCGAACAGGGGAACCGGGGAGCTGTTTTTT
TRBV6-5	-	many	13	TRBJ1-2	CASSDSRTYGYTF	TGTGCCAGCAGTGACAGTAGGACCTATGGCTACACCTTC
TRBV20-1	TRBD2	-	14	TRBJ2-2	CSVNSGSRTGELFF	TGCAGTGTGAATAGCGGGAGTCGGACCGGGGAGCTGTTTTTT
TRBV20-1	-	once	15	TRBJ2-7	CSARDPLGPSYEQYF	TGCAGTGCTAGAGACCCTCTGGGACCATCCTACGAGCAGTACTTC
TRBV3-1	-	-	13	TRBJ2-7	CASSQGGLREQYF	TGTGCCAGCAGCCAAGGCGGACTACGCGAGCAGTACTTC
TRBV5-1	-	-	13	TRBJ2-7	CASSCEWANEQYF	TGCGCCAGCAGCTGTGAGTGGGCGAACGAGCAGTACTTC
TRBV20-1	TRBD1	many	12	TRBJ2-5	CSANRGRGEKYF	TGCAGTGCTAACAGGGGGCGCGGAGAAAAGTACTTC
TRBV7-9	-	-	13	TRBJ2-1	CASRVGAYNEQFF	TGTGCCAGCAGGGTTGGGGCCTACAATGAGCAGTTCTTC
TRBV2	-	-	15	TRBJ2-7	CASSERIASYNEQYF	TGTGCCAGCAGTGAACGGATAGCCTCCTACAATGAGCAGTACTTC
TRBV20-1	TRBD1	-	16	TRBJ2-1	CSARSPLGQDLMIQFF	TGCAGTGCTAGGTCTCCTCTAGGACAGGATCTAATGATACAGTTCTTC
TRBV19	-	-	15	TRBJ1-2	CASSIYASGDYGYTF	TGTGCCAGTAGTATATACGCGTCAGGGGACTATGGCTACACCTTC
TRBV5-1	-	many	13	TRBJ2-3	CASSVGGPDTQYF	TGCGCCAGCAGCGTGGGGGGCCCAGATACGCAGTATTTT
TRBV20-1	TRBD2	-	15	TRBJ2-3	CSAIGRATRADTQYF	TGCAGTGCTATCGGGAGGGCCACCCGGGCAGATACGCAGTATTTT
TRBV6-5	TRBD2	-	16	TRBJ2-1	CASSAPFSSGTNEQFF	TGTGCCAGCAGCGCCCCTTTTTCTAGCGGGACCAATGAGCAGTTCTTC
TRBV20-1	-	many	15	TRBJ2-6	CSANGGSSGANVLTF	TGCAGTGCTAATGGCGGATCCTCTGGGGCCAACGTCCTGACTTTC
TRBV7-2	TRBD2	many	20	TRBJ2-1	CASSLPPGTSGGAIRNEQFF	TGTGCCAGCAGCTTACCCCCCGGGACTAGCGGGGGGGCCATTAGAAATGAGCAGTTCTTC
TRBV6-1	-	few	15	TRBJ2-2	CASRAGYWGTGELFF	TGTGCCAGCAGGGCTGGATATTGGGGTACCGGGGAGCTGTTTTTT
TRBV5-1	TRBD2	-	15	TRBJ2-7	CASSLTSGVYNEQYF	TGCGCCAGCAGCTTGACTAGCGGAGTATACAATGAGCAGTACTTC
TRBV28	-	few	15	TRBJ2-5	CASSTAWDTQETQYF	TGTGCCAGCAGCACCGCATGGGACACGCAAGAGACCCAGTACTTC
TRBV29-1	-	-	16	TRBJ2-1	CSVEDRRVSSYNEQFF	TGCAGCGTTGAAGATAGGCGGGTTAGCTCCTACAATGAGCAGTTCTTC
TRBV7-9	-	-	16	TRBJ2-1	CASSLGGAIQSETQFF	TGTGCCAGCAGCTTAGGCGGGGCGATCCAGTCGGAGACCCAGTTCTTC
TRBV5-1	-	few	15	TRBJ2-5	CASSPVAPPRETQYF	TGCGCCAGCAGCCCCGTGGCACCTCCCAGGGAGACCCAGTACTTC
TRBV5-1	-	once	13	TRBJ2-1	CASSLEPRNEQFF	TGCGCCAGCAGCTTGGAGCCGCGGAATGAGCAGTTCTTC
TRBV13	-	-	13	TRBJ2-7	CASSPQGPYEQYF	TGTGCCAGCAGCCCCCAAGGTCCCTACGAGCAGTACTTC
TRBV4-2	-	-	16	TRBJ1-2	CASSQDKGGSNYGYTF	TGTGCCAGCAGCCAAGATAAGGGGGGCTCTAACTATGGCTACACCTTC
TRBV12-3/TRBV12-4	-	-	16	TRBJ2-3	CASSLAAGRGTDTQYF	TGTGCCAGCAGTTTAGCGGCCGGGAGAGGTACAGATACGCAGTATTTT
TRBV12-3/TRBV12-4	-	-	14	TRBJ2-7	CASRLAGTSYEQYF	TGTGCCAGCAGGCTAGCCGGGACTTCCTACGAGCAGTACTTC
TRBV29-1	-	-	14	TRBJ2-5	CSVDRRTAQETQYF	TGCAGCGTTGACAGACGGACGGCCCAAGAGACCCAGTACTTC
TRBV20-1	-	-	13	TRBJ1-6	CSAGRVNNSPLHF	TGCAGTGCAGGGAGGGTCAATAATTCACCCCTCCACTTT
TRBV3-1	-	many	13	TRBJ2-1	CASSQGRGGEQFF	TGTGCCAGCAGCCAAGGGCGGGGCGGTGAGCAGTTCTTC